The TCR beta chain described here comes from a study of vaccination effects on CD4 cells after COVID-19. At the end of about 10 days of culture, CD4+ T cells were isolated. Details on this clone: Antigen specificity is unknown.

The ends were cut back, 6 bases at V and 2 bases at J, with 12 bases in the middle. The CDR3 is 14 amino acids. Germline loops: CDR1 ENHRY, CDR2 SYGVKD. Some clones are missing from TCRdb's copy, which holds only in-frame ones; the method was immunoSEQ multiplex PCR. The sample gives more than 45,000 clones, around 80% of which show up once; approximately 3% is in the top ten. This material consisted of CD4+ T cells from PBMCs cultured without peptide, taken before COVID-19 vaccination. This clonotype originated in a human donor who received a COVID-19 vaccine. The genes are TRBV10-3 and TRBJ2-3, with a weak D call TRBD1 (5 bases). For the CDR3, the DNA is TGTGCCATCAGGGACACCGTAAACACAGATACGCAGTATTTT. Its translation is CAIRDTVNTDTQYF.